This record covers a single TCR beta chain. Its specific antigen is unknown. No much larger clone exists at a distance of one base, and base qualities are not known. TCRbeta CDR3 regions were amplified from genomic DNA by means of the immunoSEQ Assay, a bias-controlled multiplex PCR. The source study handled its data this way. The number of nucleated cells in each sample was estimated by amplification of reference gene primers within the assay. To quantify the absolute abundance of each unique TCRbeta CDR3 rearrangement, sequence reads were collapsed and filtered. For each sample, productive Simpson clonality was calculated as the square root of Simpson's diversity index across productive rearrangements. As stored in TCRdb, this immuneACCESS dataset retains in-frame rearrangements with V and J assigned. A fraction of the clones does not appear; measured against another copy, unresolved V genes explain less than half of the discrepancy, and the remainder lacks a known reason. V and J calls and clone size are as listed in that table; D and trimming were resolved from the DNA. In all, the sample holds about 180,000 clones, and 88% of those were seen once. The top ten clones comprise roughly 9% of the sample.

These data are taken from a study of blood T cell repertoires in COVID-19 (dated by TCRdb to the early 2020s). As for the study more broadly: Samples covering the acute and convalescent phases of COVID-19 were provided by collaborators in the United States, Italy and Spain. The dataset comprised deeply sampled blood TCRbeta repertoires from subjects exposed to, actively infected with, or recovered from COVID-19. Where available, HLA class I and class II types were taken from metadata supplied by the sample provider and were not determined by assay-based typing. The samples were drawn from two sources: the first 160 participants of the ongoing ImmuneRACE study, and 1,000 to 1,500 subjects contributed by 6 global collaborators. The material from the prospective study consisted of cDNA or gDNA derived from T cells, B-cell-depleted T cells, or PBMCs. The repertoires were released in a freely available public database intended as a resource for research on the immune response to SARS-CoV-2. A de-identified subject ID, COVID-19 status, age in years and sex were almost always included in the sample metadata.

Enrolling through a virtual design, the prospective study's participants ranged in age from roughly 18 to 90 years and lived across about two dozen United States geographic areas. Cohort assignment in the prospective study relied on participant-reported clinical history from a screening survey and a study questionnaire. ImmuneRACE Cohort 3 recovered participants were defined by two consecutive negative NP/OP PCR tests, healthcare professional clearance, or symptom resolution. In the prospective study, whole blood, serum and a nasopharyngeal or oropharyngeal swab were collected from each participant by mobile phlebotomists. Prospective study participants could optionally give additional blood draws and questionnaires over an approximately two-month period. Prospective study blood samples were shipped either frozen or at room temperature before DNA extraction. The research as a whole found: The amount of clinical and demographic metadata varied by source and participant and was provided uncurated.

The CDR3 spans 16 residues, from the cysteine through the phenylalanine. The DNA shown is the 48-base CDR3, in frame from base 1. Here V drops 6 bases and J drops 3 bases, and the junction holds 9 bases not matched to any gene. The V gene is TRBV23-1 and the J gene is TRBJ1-5; 9 bases in the middle match TRBD1. TRBV23-1 is placed among ORFs of uncertain function. The receptor was isolated from a woman in her late teens or twenties who had recovered from COVID-19. The source material was PBMCs or T cells enriched from blood (not recorded which). For the CDR3, the sequence is CASSPGTGFANQPQHF. The nucleotide sequence is TGCGCCAGCAGCCCAGGGACAGGGTTTGCCAATCAGCCCCAGCATTTT.